Listed below are T cell receptor beta chains from one sample, sequenced in a study of T cell repertoires in ileal Crohn's disease. The table came from immunoSEQ multiplex PCR; TCRdb's copy has only in-frame clones and leaves some out. The sample yields some 12,000 clones, around 81% seen once. Sequencing input: ileal tissue. The receptors shown here come from an adult with Crohn's disease. Both conserved end residues are part of each CDR3. Fields, in order: D gene, clone size, J gene, V gene, CDR3 protein. A D gene is named only where the DNA matches it firmly. Size tells how often a clone was seen (once, few, many) or the class of an expanded clone, and some rows leave it out.

d_call: NA; clone_size: NA; j_call: TRBJ2-7; v_call: TRBV6-6; cdr3_aa: CASSKTRDEQYF
d_call: NA; clone_size: NA; j_call: TRBJ1-2; v_call: TRBV11-1; cdr3_aa: CASSLQGPANYGYTF
d_call: NA; clone_size: NA; j_call: TRBJ2-1; v_call: TRBV29-1; cdr3_aa: CSAVVVFGEQFF
d_call: NA; clone_size: NA; j_call: TRBJ2-7; v_call: TRBV19; cdr3_aa: CASRRGLAYEQYF
d_call: NA; clone_size: NA; j_call: TRBJ1-5; v_call: TRBV5-8; cdr3_aa: CASSLMAVSNQPQHF
d_call: NA; clone_size: NA; j_call: TRBJ2-5; v_call: TRBV5-1; cdr3_aa: CASTFQGQETQYF
d_call: NA; clone_size: NA; j_call: TRBJ1-1; v_call: TRBV30; cdr3_aa: CAWSVKMGPEAFF
d_call: TRBD1; clone_size: NA; j_call: TRBJ1-2; v_call: TRBV5-1; cdr3_aa: CASSGRDREVGYTF
d_call: NA; clone_size: NA; j_call: TRBJ1-1; v_call: TRBV6-5; cdr3_aa: CASSYSRNTEAFF
d_call: NA; clone_size: NA; j_call: TRBJ1-1; v_call: TRBV11-3; cdr3_aa: CASSLTRSNQAFF
d_call: NA; clone_size: NA; j_call: TRBJ1-5; v_call: TRBV30; cdr3_aa: CAWSIGLGNQPQHF
d_call: NA; clone_size: once; j_call: TRBJ1-3; v_call: TRBV11-3; cdr3_aa: CASSFDRMGSGNTIYF
d_call: NA; clone_size: NA; j_call: TRBJ1-1; v_call: TRBV11-3; cdr3_aa: CASSSLIPRDTEAFF
d_call: TRBD1; clone_size: NA; j_call: TRBJ2-7; v_call: TRBV2; cdr3_aa: CASSEGTGSYEQYF
d_call: NA; clone_size: NA; j_call: TRBJ2-7; v_call: TRBV30; cdr3_aa: CAWSLTDYEQYF
d_call: TRBD2; clone_size: NA; j_call: TRBJ2-2; v_call: TRBV7-2; cdr3_aa: CASSSTSATTGELFF
d_call: NA; clone_size: NA; j_call: TRBJ2-7; v_call: TRBV19; cdr3_aa: CASSTRRGIGSHEQYF
d_call: TRBD1; clone_size: NA; j_call: TRBJ2-6; v_call: TRBV4-1; cdr3_aa: CASSQGTGAAGANVLTF
d_call: NA; clone_size: NA; j_call: TRBJ2-7; v_call: TRBV21-1; cdr3_aa: CASRSDCSYEQYF
d_call: NA; clone_size: NA; j_call: TRBJ2-7; v_call: TRBV29-1; cdr3_aa: CSAGDPTPYEQYF
d_call: NA; clone_size: large; j_call: TRBJ1-1; v_call: TRBV13; cdr3_aa: CASRRRGGANTEAFF
d_call: NA; clone_size: NA; j_call: TRBJ1-1; v_call: TRBV29-1; cdr3_aa: CSVSNGGAEAFF
d_call: TRBD2; clone_size: few; j_call: TRBJ2-6; v_call: TRBV11-3; cdr3_aa: CASSPGGAGANVLTF
d_call: TRBD1; clone_size: few; j_call: TRBJ1-2; v_call: TRBV5-1; cdr3_aa: CASSFRQDRPHYGYTF
d_call: NA; clone_size: NA; j_call: TRBJ2-2; v_call: TRBV9; cdr3_aa: CASSPSTGLNTGELFF
d_call: NA; clone_size: NA; j_call: TRBJ1-5; v_call: TRBV6-1; cdr3_aa: CASSGGFNSNQPQHF
d_call: NA; clone_size: NA; j_call: TRBJ2-7; v_call: TRBV6-6; cdr3_aa: CASIAPHPGGEQYF
d_call: TRBD1; clone_size: NA; j_call: TRBJ1-1; v_call: TRBV9; cdr3_aa: CASSVGQGRGTEAFF
d_call: TRBD2; clone_size: few; j_call: TRBJ2-7; v_call: TRBV7-9; cdr3_aa: CASSPSGRGSSYEQYF